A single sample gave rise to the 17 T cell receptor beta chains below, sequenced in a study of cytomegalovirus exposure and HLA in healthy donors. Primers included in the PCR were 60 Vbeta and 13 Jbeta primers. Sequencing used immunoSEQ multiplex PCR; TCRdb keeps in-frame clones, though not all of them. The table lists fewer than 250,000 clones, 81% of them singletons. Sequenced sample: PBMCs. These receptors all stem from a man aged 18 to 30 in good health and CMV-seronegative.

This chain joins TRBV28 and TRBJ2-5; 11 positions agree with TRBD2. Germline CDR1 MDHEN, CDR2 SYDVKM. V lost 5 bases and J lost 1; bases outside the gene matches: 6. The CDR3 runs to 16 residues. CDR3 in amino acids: CASSPGTSGLQETQYF. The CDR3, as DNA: TGTGCCAGCAGTCCCGGGACTAGCGGTCTCCAAGAGACCCAGTACTTC.

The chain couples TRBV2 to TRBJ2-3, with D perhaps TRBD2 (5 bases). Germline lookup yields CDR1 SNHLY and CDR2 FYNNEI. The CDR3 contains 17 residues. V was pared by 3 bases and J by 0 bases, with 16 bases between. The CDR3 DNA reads TGTGCCAGCAGTGACCCCCTGACGGGATCTAGCACAGATACGCAGTATTTT. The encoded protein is CASSDPLTGSSTDTQYF.

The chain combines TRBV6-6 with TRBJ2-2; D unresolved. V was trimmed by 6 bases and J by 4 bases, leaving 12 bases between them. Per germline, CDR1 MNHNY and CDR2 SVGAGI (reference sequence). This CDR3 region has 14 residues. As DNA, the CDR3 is TGTGCCAGCAGCATCGACATGACCACCGGGGAGCTGTTTTTT. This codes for CASSIDMTTGELFF.

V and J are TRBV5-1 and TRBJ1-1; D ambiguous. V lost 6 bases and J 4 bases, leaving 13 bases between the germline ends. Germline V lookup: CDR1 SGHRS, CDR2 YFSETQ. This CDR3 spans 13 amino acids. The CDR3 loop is CASTTGKGTEAFF. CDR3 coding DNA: TGCGCCAGCACCACGGGGAAGGGCACTGAAGCTTTCTTT.

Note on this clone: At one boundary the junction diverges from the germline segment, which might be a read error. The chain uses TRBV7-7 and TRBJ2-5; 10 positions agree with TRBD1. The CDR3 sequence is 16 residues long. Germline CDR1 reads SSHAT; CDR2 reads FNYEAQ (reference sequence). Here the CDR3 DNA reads TGTGCTAGCAGCTTTGGACAGGGGGGGTACCAAGAGACCCAGTACTTC. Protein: CASSFGQGGYQETQYF.

The CDR3 sequence is CASSRRDRAGDTQYF. CDR3 bases: TGCGCCAGCAGCCGCCGGGACAGGGCAGGAGATACGCAGTATTTT. The chain joins TRBV4-1 to TRBJ2-3; 9 positions match TRBD1. V lost 4 bases and J lost 5; bases outside the gene matches: 7. This CDR3 spans 15 amino acids. Germline CDR1 reads MGHRA; CDR2 reads YSYEKL.

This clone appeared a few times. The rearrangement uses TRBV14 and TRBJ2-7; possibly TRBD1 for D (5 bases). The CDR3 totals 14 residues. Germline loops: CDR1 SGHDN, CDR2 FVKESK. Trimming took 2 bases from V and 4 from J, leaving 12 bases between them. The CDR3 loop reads CASSQQGLGYEQYF. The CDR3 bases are TGTGCCAGCAGCCAACAGGGCCTGGGATACGAGCAGTACTTC.

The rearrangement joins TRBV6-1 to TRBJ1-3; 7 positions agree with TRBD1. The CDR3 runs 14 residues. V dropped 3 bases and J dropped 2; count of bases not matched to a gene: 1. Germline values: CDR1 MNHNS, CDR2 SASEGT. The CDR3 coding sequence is TGTGCCAGCAGTGACACAGGGGCTGGAAACACCATATATTTT. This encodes CASSDTGAGNTIYF.

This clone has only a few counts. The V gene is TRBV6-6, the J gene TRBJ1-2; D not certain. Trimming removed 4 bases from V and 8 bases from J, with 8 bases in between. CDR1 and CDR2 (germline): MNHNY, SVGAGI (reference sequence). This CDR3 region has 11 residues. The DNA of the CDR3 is TGTGCCAGCAGTTCCGAGGAGGGCTACACCTTC. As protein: CASSSEEGYTF.

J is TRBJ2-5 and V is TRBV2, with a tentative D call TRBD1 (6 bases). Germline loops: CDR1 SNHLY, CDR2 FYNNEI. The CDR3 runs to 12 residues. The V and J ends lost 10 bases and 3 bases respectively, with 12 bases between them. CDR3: CATRTVEETQYF. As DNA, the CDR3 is TGTGCCACCCGGACAGTAGAAGAGACCCAGTACTTC.

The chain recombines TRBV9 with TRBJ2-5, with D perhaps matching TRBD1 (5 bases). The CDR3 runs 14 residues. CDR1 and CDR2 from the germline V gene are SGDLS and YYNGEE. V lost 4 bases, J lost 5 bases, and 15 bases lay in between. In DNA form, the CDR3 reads TGTGCCAGCAGCTTTCATCAGGGTGGGGAGACCCAGTACTTC. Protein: CASSFHQGGETQYF.

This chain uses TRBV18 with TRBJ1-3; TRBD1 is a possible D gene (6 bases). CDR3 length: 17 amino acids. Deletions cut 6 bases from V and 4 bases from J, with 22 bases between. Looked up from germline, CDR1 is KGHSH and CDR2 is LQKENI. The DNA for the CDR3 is TGTGCCAGCTCCGTTTTTTCGCGGGGGGCCGGCGGAAACACCATATATTTT. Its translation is CASSVFSRGAGGNTIYF.

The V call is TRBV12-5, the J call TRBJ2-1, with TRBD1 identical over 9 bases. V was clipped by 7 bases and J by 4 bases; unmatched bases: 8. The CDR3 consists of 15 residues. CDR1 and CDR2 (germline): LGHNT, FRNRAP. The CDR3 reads CASAPDRGVYNEQFF. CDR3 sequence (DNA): TGTGCTAGTGCACCGGACAGGGGCGTTTACAATGAGCAGTTCTTC.

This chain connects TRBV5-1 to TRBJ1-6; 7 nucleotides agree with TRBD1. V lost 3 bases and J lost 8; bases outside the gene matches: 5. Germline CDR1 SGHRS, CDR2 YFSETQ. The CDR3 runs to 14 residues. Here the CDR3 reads CASSSTGDYSPLHF. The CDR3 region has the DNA TGCGCCAGCAGCTCAACAGGGGACTATTCACCCCTCCACTTT. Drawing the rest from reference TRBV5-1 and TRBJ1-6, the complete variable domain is KAGVTQTPRYLIKTRGQQVTLSCSPISGHRSVSWYQQTPGQGLQFLFEYFSETQRNKGNFPGRFSGRQFSNSRSEMNVSTLELGDSALYLCASSSTGDYSPLHFGNGTRLTVT.

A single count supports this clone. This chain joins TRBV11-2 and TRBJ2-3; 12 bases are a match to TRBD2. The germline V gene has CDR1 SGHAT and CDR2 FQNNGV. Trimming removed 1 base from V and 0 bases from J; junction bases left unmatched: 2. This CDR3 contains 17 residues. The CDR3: CASSLGTSGDSTDTQYF. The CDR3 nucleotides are TGTGCCAGCAGCTTAGGGACTAGCGGGGATAGCACAGATACGCAGTATTTT.

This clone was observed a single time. The CDR3 here is CASSSLAGGYNEQFF. DNA of the CDR3: TGTGCCAGCAGCTCCCTAGCGGGGGGTTACAATGAGCAGTTCTTC. V is TRBV7-6 and J is TRBJ2-1; TRBD2 aligns across 11 bases. With V trimmed by 4 bases and J by 4 bases, 3 bases remained unmatched. The CDR3 length is 15 residues. Per germline, CDR1 SGHVS and CDR2 FNYEAQ.

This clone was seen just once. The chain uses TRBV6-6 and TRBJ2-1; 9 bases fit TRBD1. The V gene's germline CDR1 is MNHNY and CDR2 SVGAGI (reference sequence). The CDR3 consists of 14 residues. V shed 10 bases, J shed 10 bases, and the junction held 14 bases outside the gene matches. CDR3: CATQPGTGIGEQFF. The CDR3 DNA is TGTGCCACCCAGCCCGGGACAGGGATTGGGGAGCAGTTCTTC.